This T cell receptor (beta chain) derives from a study of blood T cells in healthy people across ages (dated by TCRdb to the mid-2010s). Background for the entire study: In model experiments, roughly one uniquely barcoded TCR beta cDNA molecule per two T cells was captured by template switching. The study measured age-related changes in TCR beta repertoire diversity using deep sequencing normalized with unique cDNA molecular identifiers. The donors were split into four age groups: young (average around 15 years), middle-aged (roughly 39), aged (over 55) and long-lived (under 90). Donors of different ages were randomly distributed across sequencing lanes to avoid experimental bias. The study analyzed two additional independent replicas of 1 million unique cDNA reads from the same blood draw for two donors, one aged 18 to 30 and one aged 80 or older. What the authors observed across the whole study: As age increased, observed TCR beta diversity per million T cells dropped in a roughly linear way, and a significant reduction was already evident by age 40. A strong correlation was found between observed TCR beta diversity and the percentage of naive T cells measured by flow cytometry. Because profiling used bulk unsorted PBMCs, naive and antigen-experienced compartments could not be compared conclusively. Compared with the aged group, more naive CD4+ T cells, fewer expanded clones and increased TCR diversity were shown by the long-lived group, suggesting age selection. Because donor CMV infection status was unknown, age-related changes in expanded clonotypes were potentially confounded. Estimates of total diversity based on one million sequenced T cells were regarded as lower bounds and as underestimates.

The library was made by 5' RACE. Instrument used: Illumina HiSeq 2500. A second PCR of roughly 7 to 12 cycles was run with a J-beta primer mix and a sample-barcoded 5' primer. A template-switch 5' adaptor carrying 12 random nucleotides introduced a unique molecular identifier onto each TCR beta cDNA molecule. Each sample yielded at least 2.5 million CDR3-containing paired-end reads. First-strand cDNA was synthesized from all RNA with the Mint cDNA synthesis kit, primed by a TRBC-specific oligonucleotide. Following uracil-DNA glycosylase treatment, a first 18-cycle PCR with universal primers M1SS and BC2_uni_R was performed on all cDNA. The study's own analysis went as follows. For normalization, 1 million high-quality reads were randomly selected from each sample, with every read carrying a distinct molecular identifier. Reads sharing molecular identifiers were discarded rather than binned into consensus sequences. MiTCR, with a Q25 quality threshold and the strictest error-elimination algorithm, was used for CDR3 identification, clonotype clustering and error correction. Lower-bound total TCR beta diversity was estimated with a nonparametric unseen species model using Euler transformation. TCRdb trimmed the raw reads at Q25, called clones with MiXCR and kept productive beta chains. Identical CDR3 protein sequences are pooled into one entry, listed with their most common genes and DNA. Clone size and V and J calls follow TCRdb, not the original study. This sample has about 1,400,000 distinct CDR3 sequences in its table, and approximately 59% of those were observed once. Over 6.5% of the sample goes to the ten largest clones.

On this clonotype itself: The specificity of this receptor is unknown. The conserved phenylalanine or tryptophan normally closing the CDR3 is absent here, so this likely arose from a read error.

Systemically healthy Caucasian individuals from Russia, roughly 40 in total and aged about 6 to 90 years, were included as donors. Each donor gave ten milliliters of peripheral blood, collected into EDTA-treated Vacutainer tubes. Ficoll-Paque density-gradient centrifugation was used to isolate PBMCs, with at least 7 million obtained per sample. Trizol reagent was used to extract total RNA from PBMCs, with at least 6 micrograms per sample. For every donor, flow cytometry on a PBMC aliquot measured the percentage of naive CD45RAhigh/CD27high T cells. The CDR3 comprises 14 residues, both ends counted. Of the read, only the CDR3 DNA is kept; its 42 bases are in frame from base 1. Reading the germline V gene gives CDR1 SQVTM and CDR2 ANQGSEA.

This receptor was taken from a man between 18 and 35 years old in good health. In this chain, TRBV29-1 is recombined with TRBJ2-1; a stretch of 8 junction bases matches TRBD2. Sequenced sample: blood. The base sequence is TGCACCACAGGCGGACTAGCAGATTACAATGAGCAGTTCCTC. Its protein product is CTTGGLADYNEQFL.